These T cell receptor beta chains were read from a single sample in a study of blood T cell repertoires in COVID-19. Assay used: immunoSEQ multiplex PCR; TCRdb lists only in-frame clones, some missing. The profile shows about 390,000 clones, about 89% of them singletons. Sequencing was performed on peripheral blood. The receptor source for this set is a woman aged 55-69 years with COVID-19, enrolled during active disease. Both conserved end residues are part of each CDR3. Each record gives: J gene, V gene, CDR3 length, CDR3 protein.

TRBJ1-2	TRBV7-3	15	CASSLGQGSVYGYTF
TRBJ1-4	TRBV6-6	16	CASSYRSGTGNEKLFF
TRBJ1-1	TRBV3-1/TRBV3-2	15	CASSDRDRVNTEAFF
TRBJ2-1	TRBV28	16	CASSSHFSGIYNEQFF
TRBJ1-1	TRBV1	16	CTSSQGKQGPDTEAFF
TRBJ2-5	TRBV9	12	CASSPQGETQYF
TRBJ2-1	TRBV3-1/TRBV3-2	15	CASSRSWANYNEQFF
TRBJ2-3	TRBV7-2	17	CASSRLAGTFSTDTQYF
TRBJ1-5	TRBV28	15	CASRQGQTFGQPQHF
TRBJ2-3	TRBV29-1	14	CSVVLSGGLNTQYF
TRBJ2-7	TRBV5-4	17	CASSLAQGGRGLGEQYF
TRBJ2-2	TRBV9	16	CASSPRGQKNTGELFF
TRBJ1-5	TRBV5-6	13	CASSLGGDQPQHF
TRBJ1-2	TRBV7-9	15	CASSFVPGQDYGYTF
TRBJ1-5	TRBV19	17	CASSPRLQMYSNQPQHF
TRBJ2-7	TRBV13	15	CASSARQGVPYEQYF
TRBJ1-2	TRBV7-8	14	CASSSQTSNYGYTF
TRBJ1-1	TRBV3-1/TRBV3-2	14	CASSQLQGYTEAFF
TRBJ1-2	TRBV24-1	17	CATSTRREGTALFGYTF
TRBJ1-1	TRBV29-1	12	CSAGRSNTEAFF
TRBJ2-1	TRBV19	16	CASSIVGLAGYNEQFF
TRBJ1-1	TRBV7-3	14	CASSPQGAGTEAFF
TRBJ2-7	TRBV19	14	CASSIGWRGREQYF
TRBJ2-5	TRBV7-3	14	CASSLKRIQETQYF
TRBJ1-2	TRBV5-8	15	CASTVIQGVGYGYTF
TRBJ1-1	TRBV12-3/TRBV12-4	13	CASSQGVNTEAFF
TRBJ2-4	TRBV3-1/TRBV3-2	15	CASSQGMVLSDIQYF
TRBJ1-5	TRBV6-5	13	CASSYSANQPQHF
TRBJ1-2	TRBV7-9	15	CASSPGDRRNYGYTF
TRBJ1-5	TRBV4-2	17	CASSQGIGTASNQPQHF
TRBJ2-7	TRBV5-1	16	CASSLGYSGSSYEQYF
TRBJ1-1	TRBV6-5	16	CASSYSKIQGGTEAFF
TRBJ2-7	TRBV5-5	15	CASSAGTGAAYEQYF
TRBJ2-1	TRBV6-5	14	CASSSGDSNNEQFF
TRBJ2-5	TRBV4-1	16	CASSQGTSSLRETQYF
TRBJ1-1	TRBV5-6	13	CASSFTGDTEAFF
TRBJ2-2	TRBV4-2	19	CASSRRLIAGGLGTGELFF
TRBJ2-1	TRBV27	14	CASSYQGGYNEQFF
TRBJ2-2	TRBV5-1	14	CASIRQPNTGELFF
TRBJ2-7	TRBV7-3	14	CASSFGRGSVEQYF
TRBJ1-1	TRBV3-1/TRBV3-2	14	CASSPLLDSPVLPF
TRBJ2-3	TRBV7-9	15	CASSDQTTSTDTQYF